The following is a TCR beta chain sequence with its context. Its binding antigen is unknown. No qualities accompany the bases; no much larger clone lies one base away. Trimming takes 5 bases from V and 3 bases from J, and the germline ends sit 16 bases apart. CDR1 SEHNR and CDR2 FQNEAQ are derived from the germline V gene (reference sequence). Including the terminal cysteine and phenylalanine, the CDR3 comprises 16 residues. Solely the CDR3 DNA is kept, with 48 bases framed from the first base. TCRbeta CDR3 regions were profiled with the immunoSEQ Assay using bias-controlled multiplex PCR amplification of genomic DNA. The authors' pipeline ran thus. The absolute abundance of each unique TCRbeta CDR3 region was quantified after sequences were collapsed and filtered. Differential abundance was tested with two models: a binomial (Fisher-equivalent) model and a beta-binomial model that adds time-dependent variance fitted from healthy donors. Clones with fewer than 5 combined templates were excluded, and clones with Benjamini-Hochberg FDR below 0.01 were called differentially abundant. Beta-binomial variance was modeled as a function of total template count across the two samples using the form v = (b*log(k)+a)^2. As stored in TCRdb, this immuneACCESS dataset retains in-frame rearrangements with V and J assigned. A fraction of the clones does not appear; measured against another copy, unresolved V genes explain less than half of the discrepancy, and the remainder lacks a known reason. That table supplies the V and J calls and clone size; D and trimming were determined from the DNA. The sample table contains 100,000 to 150,000 clones; only one count was recorded for about 80% of them. More than 2.5% of the sample rests with the top ten.

No immune events such as infections were documented for the healthy donors during the collection period. To calibrate time-dependent variance in a beta-binomial model of T-cell clone differential abundance, blood repertoires from healthy donors were used as a training cohort. The training cohort comprised roughly ten healthy donors, 3 female and 7 male. The donors were between roughly 29 and 65 years old, with an average age of roughly 40 years. Obtained from a commercial supplier, whole blood was collected from each healthy donor at three time points set two weeks apart. For immunosequencing, genomic DNA was extracted from unsorted whole blood. This entry belongs to a study of identifying expanded T cells in peripheral blood (dated by TCRdb to about 2019). About the full investigation: Technical replicates were generated by sequencing separate aliquots of the same genomic DNA pool, with four replicates compared pairwise. The investigation overall reported the following: Across all healthy donors, variance in clone template counts between approximately 2-week samples was found to increase significantly with total template count. The authors expected that over much longer intervals, such as months to years, biological variance in healthy repertoires might increase even further. The beta-binomial model significantly reduced the number of clones called differentially abundant and the false-positive rate across all healthy-donor time intervals. The binomial model flagged 0.95 to 1.5 differentially abundant clones between technical replicates but approximately 16 over approximately 2 weeks and 19 over around four weeks.

This receptor was obtained from a person aged 18-70 years in good health. Sequenced sample: blood. The sequence joins TRBV7-9 to TRBJ2-2, with an unclear D gene assignment. The bases are TGTGCCAGCAGCATCCGCCCCCGAGGCGACACCGGGGAGCTGTTTTTT. It specifies CASSIRPRGDTGELFF.